The 11 T cell receptor beta chains below all came from one sample that was sequenced in a study of blood T cell repertoires in COVID-19. The table came from immunoSEQ multiplex PCR; TCRdb's copy has only in-frame clones and leaves some out. The sample consists of under 90,000 clones, about 83% of them appearing once. The sequencing input was peripheral blood. All receptors derive from a man aged 60 to 75 with acute or convalescent COVID-19.

A single count supports this clone. This sequence joins TRBV5-1 and TRBJ1-5; D is ambiguous. V was cut by 0 bases and J by 6 bases, with 10 bases left in between. Germline CDR1 is SGHRS and CDR2 is YFSETQ. The length of the CDR3 is 14 residues. This CDR3 reads CASSLAGSSQPQHF. The CDR3 DNA sequence: TGCGCCAGCAGCTTGGCAGGTTCCAGTCAGCCCCAGCATTTT.

The V gene is TRBV7-9, the J gene TRBJ1-2; weak D call: TRBD1 (6 bases). Germline CDR1 is SEHNR and CDR2 is FQNEAQ (reference sequence). The CDR3 runs 13 residues. V was clipped by 7 bases and J by 5 bases, with 14 bases between them. The CDR3 sequence: CASTPDSFYGYTF. The CDR3 DNA sequence: TGTGCCAGCACTCCGGACAGCTTTTATGGCTACACCTTC.

V gene TRBV27 combines with J gene TRBJ2-2, with D maybe TRBD2 (6 bases). Germline CDR1 MNHEY, CDR2 SMNVEV (reference sequence). The V gene lost 7 bases and the J gene lost 0 bases, with 12 bases spanning the gap. CDR3 length: 15 amino acids. CDR3 amino acids: CASTRGGANTGELFF. CDR3 nucleotide sequence: TGTGCCAGCACTAGAGGAGGGGCGAACACCGGGGAGCTGTTTTTT.

This chain links TRBV10-3 with TRBJ2-3, with D possibly being TRBD2 (5 bases). Germline values: CDR1 ENHRY, CDR2 SYGVKD. The ends were cut back, 10 bases at V and 4 bases at J, with 18 bases in the middle. The CDR3 covers 14 residues. The CDR3 DNA reads TGTGCCACCAAGGGCAATAGCGCATCAGATACGCAGTATTTT. Translation gives CATKGNSASDTQYF.

The rearrangement uses TRBV2 and TRBJ2-1, with D hard to call. The V and J ends lost 2 bases and 5 bases respectively, with 13 bases between them. CDR3 length: 15 amino acids. The germline V gene encodes CDR1 SNHLY and CDR2 FYNNEI. The CDR3 region has the DNA TGTGCCAGCAGTGAATGGTCTAGAAATAACAATGAGCAGTTCTTC. It is translated as CASSEWSRNNNEQFF.

V gene TRBV5-1 combines with J gene TRBJ2-3; D is perhaps TRBD1 (6 bases). Germline CDR1 and CDR2: SGHRS and YFSETQ. Trimming removed 1 base from V and 1 base from J, with 10 bases in between. The CDR3 is 15 residues long. CDR3 amino acids: CASSLRTDRTDTQYF. CDR3 bases: TGCGCCAGCAGCTTGAGGACAGACCGCACAGATACGCAGTATTTT.

The chain is built from TRBV6-1 and TRBJ1-6; 11 bases line up with TRBD1. V dropped 4 bases and J dropped 9; count of bases not matched to a gene: 8. The CDR3 consists of 16 residues. The germline V gene has CDR1 MNHNS and CDR2 SASEGT. In DNA form, the CDR3 reads TGTGCCAGCAGTGGGTTTGGACAGGGGGCAGGTTCACCCCTCCACTTT. Amino acids: CASSGFGQGAGSPLHF.

The chain employs TRBV19 and TRBJ1-5, with unresolved D. Germline CDR1 LNHDA, CDR2 SQIVND (reference sequence). Trimming pared 6 bases from V and 7 bases from J, leaving 7 bases between. This CDR3 comprises 11 residues. The CDR3 here is CASSLGQPQHF. CDR3 DNA sequence: TGTGCCAGTAGCCTCGGGCAGCCCCAGCATTTT.

The chain recombines TRBV29-1 with TRBJ2-5; D is undetermined. CDR1 is SQVTM and CDR2 is ANQGSEA in the germline V gene. Trimming removed 6 bases from V and 5 bases from J, with 13 bases in between. CDR3 size: 12 residues. The DNA for the CDR3 is TGCAGCGTATGGCCAACGGAGGAGACCCAGTACTTC. Encoded protein: CSVWPTEETQYF.

This sequence joins TRBV5-6 and TRBJ1-2, with 10 bases lining up with TRBD1. The CDR3 loop spans 13 amino acids. The V gene's germline CDR1 is SGHDT and CDR2 YYEEEE. J was trimmed by 9 bases and V by 4 bases; bases with no gene match: 6. The CDR3 reads CASSMTGGGSYTF. In DNA, the CDR3 is TGTGCCAGCAGCATGACAGGGGGCGGAAGCTACACCTTC. Together with reference TRBV5-6 and TRBJ1-2, the CDR3 gives the full variable domain: DAGVTQSPTHLIKTRGQQVTLRCSPKSGHDTVSWYQQALGQGPQFIFQYYEEEERQRGNFPDRFSGHQFPNYSSELNVNALLLGDSALYLCASSMTGGGSYTFGSGTRLTVV.

The chain combines TRBV5-6 with TRBJ1-3; possible D gene TRBD1, 5 bases. This CDR3 is built from 15 residues. Trimming removed 4 bases at V and 3 bases at J, with 14 bases between. The V gene's germline CDR1 is SGHDT and CDR2 YYEEEE. CDR3 region: CASSLQGIYGNTIYF. CDR3 coding DNA: TGTGCCAGCAGCCTCCAGGGAATTTATGGAAACACCATATATTTT.